Listed here are 13 T cell receptor beta chains from one sample, sequenced in a study of neurological immune-mediated disorders. TCRdb reprocessed the 5' RACE reads with MiXCR, giving one entry per CDR3 protein. Among roughly 70,000 distinct CDR3 sequences, 5.2% were seen once, and the ten largest hold around 2.8%. Specimen: PBMCs. The source of these receptors is a woman in her thirties with multiple sclerosis.

This clonotype was seen many times. The V call is TRBV5-1, the J call TRBJ2-5, with 12 bases matching TRBD2. With V trimmed by 3 bases and J by 2 bases, 11 bases remained unmatched. There are 18 residues in the CDR3. The germline V gene encodes CDR1 SGHRS and CDR2 YFSETQ. This chain's CDR3 is CASSSSGGATASQETQYF. The CDR3 DNA is TGCGCCAGCAGCTCTAGCGGGGGGGCCACCGCAAGTCAAGAGACCCAGTACTTC.

This clonotype came up many times. The V gene is TRBV5-1, the J gene TRBJ1-3; D might be TRBD1 (6 bases). Trimming stripped 5 bases from V and 0 bases from J, with 18 bases between. The CDR3 loop spans 17 amino acids. From germline, CDR1 is SGHRS and CDR2 YFSETQ. The chain's CDR3 is CASRETGTPNSGNTIYF. CDR3 coding DNA: TGCGCCAGCAGGGAAACTGGGACACCCAACTCTGGAAACACCATATATTTT.

The sample holds many counts of this clonotype. V and J are TRBV29-1 and TRBJ1-2; weak D call: TRBD1 (6 bases). Trimming shortened V by 0 bases and J by 5 bases, and 19 bases separated the two germline ends. The CDR3 runs 16 residues. CDR1 is SQVTM and CDR2 is ANQGSEA in the germline V gene. Here the CDR3 reads CSVEDRGGRQSYGYTF. The DNA of the CDR3 is TGCAGCGTTGAAGATCGGGGGGGGCGGCAGTCGTATGGCTACACCTTC.

This clonotype has ten or more counts. The CDR3 loop is CASSYTEDYGYTF. CDR3 bases: TGTGCCAGCAGTTACACAGAGGACTATGGCTACACCTTC. The chain uses TRBV12-3 or TRBV12-4 and TRBJ1-2, with no clear D. This CDR3 region has 13 residues. Trimming cost V 4 bases and J 3 bases, with 9 bases left between them.

This clonotype has a count of ten or more. The CDR3 sequence: CASSLSQGADIQYF. DNA for the CDR3: TGCGCCAGCAGCTTGAGTCAGGGGGCTGACATTCAGTACTTC. The genes are TRBV5-1 and TRBJ2-4; 8 bases are a match to TRBD1. With V trimmed by 1 base and J by 8 bases, 5 bases remained unmatched. Per the germline V gene, CDR1 is SGHRS and CDR2 is YFSETQ. The CDR3 runs 14 residues.

This clonotype was recorded at least ten times. The rearrangement uses TRBV29-1 and TRBJ2-7; the D is unclear. V lost 4 bases and J 3 bases, leaving 10 bases between the germline ends. Germline values: CDR1 SQVTM, CDR2 ANQGSEA. This CDR3 region has 12 residues. The DNA for the CDR3 is TGCAGCGTTGCAACGGAAAACTACGAGCAGTACTTC. Translation gives CSVATENYEQYF.

This clonotype was seen a handful of times. The chain uses TRBV5-6 and TRBJ2-4; 11 positions match TRBD1. Germline CDR1 reads SGHDT; CDR2 reads YYEEEE. The V and J ends lost 4 bases and 0 bases, in that order; junction bases with no gene match: 9. CDR3 length: 18 residues. Here the CDR3 DNA reads TGTGCCAGCAGCCTCGGGACAGGGGGGTCTCTAGCCAAAAACATTCAGTACTTC. Amino acid sequence: CASSLGTGGSLAKNIQYF.

This clonotype was observed many times. This rearrangement joins TRBV7-3 to TRBJ2-6; D is unclear. Germline V gives CDR1 SGHTA, CDR2 FQGTGA. The V and J ends lost 0 bases and 0 bases respectively, with 12 bases between them. This CDR3 has 18 residues. This CDR3 reads CASSLTFGASSGANVLTF. CDR3 DNA sequence: TGTGCCAGCAGCTTAACGTTTGGTGCCAGCTCTGGGGCCAACGTCCTGACTTTC. The full variable domain, rest sourced from reference TRBV7-3 and TRBJ2-6, is GAGVSQTPSNKVTEKGKYVELRCDPISGHTALYWYRQSLGQGPEFLIYFQGTGAADDSGLPNDRFFAVRPEGSVSTLKIQRTERGDSAVYLCASSLTFGASSGANVLTFGAGSRLTVL.

This clonotype came up many times. The V call is TRBV20-1, the J call TRBJ1-2; D might be TRBD1 (5 bases). Deletions cut 3 bases from V and 8 bases from J, with 25 bases between. Germline V gene data show CDR1 as DFQATT and CDR2 as SNEGSKA (reference sequence). This CDR3 is 16 amino acids long. The CDR3 DNA reads TGCAGTGCTAGCCTAGGGGAGTTAGCCGCCCTTTACGGCTACACCTTC. This sequence encodes CSASLGELAALYGYTF.

In this sample, this clonotype turned up many times. J is TRBJ2-7 and V is TRBV6-2 or TRBV6-3, with 8 bases fitting TRBD1. The CDR3 runs to 13 residues. With V trimmed by 6 bases and J by 3 bases, 4 bases remained unmatched. The germline V gene has CDR1 MNHEY and CDR2 SVGEGT. CDR3 sequence (DNA): TGTGCCAGCAGAGGGGGACAGGTCTACGAGCAGTACTTC. It translates to CASRGGQVYEQYF.

The V gene is TRBV12-3 or TRBV12-4, the J gene TRBJ1-2; no clear D. CDR3 length: 16 amino acids. V was cut by 8 bases and J by 0 bases, with 19 bases left in between. Here the CDR3 reads CASASPAGPPNYGYTF. Here the CDR3 DNA reads TGTGCCAGCGCCTCCCCAGCGGGCCCCCCTAACTATGGCTACACCTTC.

Ten or more counts support this clonotype. The chain joins TRBV9 to TRBJ1-2; the D gene is possibly TRBD1 (5 bases). CDR3 length: 13 amino acids. From germline, CDR1 is SGDLS and CDR2 YYNGEE. V dropped 0 bases and J dropped 9 bases, with 12 bases sitting between them. Written as DNA, the CDR3 is TGTGCCAGCAGCGTAGAGGCAGGGCTTAGCTACACCTTC. It encodes CASSVEAGLSYTF.

This clonotype came up many times. V gene TRBV20-1 combines with J gene TRBJ2-3; 11 bases match TRBD1. The CDR3 runs to 15 residues. Trimming removed 5 bases from V and 2 bases from J; junction bases left unmatched: 6. Looked up from germline, CDR1 is DFQATT and CDR2 is SNEGSKA (reference sequence). In DNA, the CDR3 is TGCAGTGCTGAGAGGGACAGGGGGAACACAGATACGCAGTATTTT. This encodes CSAERDRGNTDTQYF.